This TCR beta chain was found in a study of blood T cells in healthy people across ages (dated by TCRdb to the mid-2010s). Turning to the overall study: In model experiments, template switching captured about one uniquely barcoded TCR beta cDNA molecule for every two T cells. To track age-related changes in TCR beta repertoire diversity, the study relied on deep sequencing normalized with unique cDNA molecular identifiers. The donors were split into four age groups: young (average around 17 years), middle-aged (about 40), aged (over 55) and long-lived (roughly 77). To avoid experimental bias, donors of different ages were distributed randomly across sequencing lanes. Using the same blood draw, the study looked at two additional independent replicas of 1 million unique cDNA reads for two donors, one aged 18 to 30 and the other aged 80 or older.

With regard to this clonotype: Its antigen is currently not known. No per-base quality is available; no much larger clone lies one base away.

Trimming at the junction amounts to 1 base on V and 5 bases on J, and the germline ends lie 15 bases apart. The germline V gene yields SGHNT for CDR1 and YENEEA for CDR2. The CDR3 runs 16 amino acids, cysteine and phenylalanine included. Just the 48-base CDR3 DNA is kept, in frame starting at base 1. What the research found in general, with its limitations: Observed TCR beta diversity per million T cells fell roughly linearly with age, and a significant reduction was already apparent by age about 43. Estimates of total diversity based on one million sequenced T cells were regarded as lower bounds and as underestimates. Because the CMV infection status of the donors was unknown, age-related changes in expanded clonotypes may potentially have been confounded. The long-lived group showed more naive CD4+ T cells, fewer expanded clones and increased TCR diversity than the aged group, suggesting age selection. The percentage of naive T cells measured by flow cytometry correlated strongly with observed TCR beta diversity. Because profiling used bulk unsorted PBMCs, naive and antigen-experienced compartments could not be compared conclusively.

The donors were roughly 40 Caucasian individuals from Russia, aged 6 to 90 years, who were systemically healthy. Ten milliliters of peripheral blood were drawn from each donor into EDTA-treated Vacutainer tubes. Ficoll-Paque density-gradient centrifugation was used to isolate PBMCs, with at least 6 million obtained per sample. Trizol reagent was used to extract total RNA from PBMCs, with at least 6 micrograms per sample. For every donor, an aliquot of PBMCs went through flow cytometry to measure the percentages of naive CD45RAhigh/CD27high T cells. Receptor amplification or capture employed 5' RACE. For sequencing, an Illumina HiSeq 2500 was employed. A second PCR of roughly 7 to 11 cycles was performed with a sample-barcoded 5' primer and a J-beta primer mix. A template-switch 5' adaptor carrying 12 random nucleotides introduced a unique molecular identifier onto each TCR beta cDNA molecule. At least 3 million CDR3-containing paired-end reads were obtained from each sample. All of the RNA was converted into first-strand cDNA using the Mint cDNA synthesis kit, with a TRBC-specific oligonucleotide serving as the primer. Following uracil-DNA glycosylase treatment, a first 18-cycle PCR with universal primers M1SS and BC2_uni_R was performed on all cDNA. Turning to the authors' computational methods: For normalization, 1 million high-quality reads were randomly selected from each sample, with every read carrying a distinct molecular identifier. Reads sharing molecular identifiers were discarded rather than binned into consensus sequences. CDR3 identification, clonotype clustering and error correction used MiTCR with a Q25 quality threshold and the strictest error-elimination algorithm. A nonparametric unseen species model with Euler transformation was used to estimate a lower bound on total TCR beta diversity. TCRdb reprocessing: public reads trimmed at Q25 with fastp, clones called with MiXCR, in-frame beta chains kept. Rows are combined by CDR3 protein, so each entry shows the most common genes and DNA. The V and J calls come from TCRdb's annotation, not from the publication. The sample table shows about 750,000 distinct CDR3 sequences, and approximately 55% are seen once. Of the sample, about 42% falls within the top ten clones.

The sequence derives from a man at least 80 years old in good health. The V and J segments used are TRBV11-3 and TRBJ2-1; the D call could be TRBD1 or TRBD2, with each sharing 6 bases. The sequenced sample consisted of blood. The CDR3 protein sequence reads: CASSLGNLGGHNEQFF. The sequence in DNA is TGTGCCAGCAGCTTAGGGAACCTTGGGGGGCACAATGAGCAGTTCTTC.